One and the same sample provided the 14 T cell receptor beta chains below, sequenced in a study of blood T cells in healthy people across ages. Next came a second PCR, run for about 7 to 12 cycles, which used a sample-barcoded 5' primer along with a J-beta primer mix. TCRdb used MiXCR to reprocess the 5' RACE reads, holding one entry per CDR3 protein. The table has 1.5 million to 2 million distinct CDR3 sequences, roughly a third seen once; the top ten hold about 11%. What was sequenced was blood. The receptors originated from a woman aged 25 to 39 in good health.

V usage is TRBV4-1 and J usage is TRBJ2-7; D may be TRBD1 (6 bases). Trimming pared 4 bases from V and 4 bases from J, leaving 17 bases between. CDR3 length: 15 amino acids. Germline V gene data show CDR1 as MGHRA and CDR2 as YSYEKL. The CDR3 coding sequence is TGCGCCAGCAGCCGAGTTGTGAGAGGGGGTTACGAGCAGTACGTC. Translating gives CASSRVVRGGYEQYV.

This clonotype was seen only a few times. A junction end diverges from the germline sequence, so it may reflect a read error. The CDR3 sequence is CASSLGTSGGDEQFF. The CDR3 coding sequence is TGTGCCAGCAGCCTCGGGACTAGCGGGGGGGATGAGCAGTTCTTC. This chain connects TRBV5-1 to TRBJ2-1, with 16 bases aligning to TRBD2. Germline V gene data show CDR1 as SGHRS and CDR2 as YFSETQ. There are 15 residues in the CDR3.

The chain carries TRBV10-3 and TRBJ2-1; either TRBD1 or TRBD2 may fit D (5 bases each). The CDR3 runs to 15 residues. The V end lost 4 bases, the J end lost 5 bases, and 15 bases lay between the germline ends. Looked up from germline, CDR1 is ENHRY and CDR2 is SYGVKD. CDR3 bases: TGTGCCATCAGTGCTCTTGGGGGTCGCAACAATGAGCAGTTCTTC. It codes for CAISALGGRNNEQFF.

The V call is TRBV20-1, the J call TRBJ1-2, with D possibly TRBD1 on 6 matching bases. The CDR3 contains 17 residues. V was trimmed by 0 bases and J by 0 bases, leaving 17 bases between them. Germline V gene sequence: CDR1 DFQATT, CDR2 SNEGSKA (reference sequence). CDR3 in amino acids: CSARDRGQGISNYGYTF. The CDR3 DNA reads TGCAGTGCTAGAGATAGGGGCCAGGGGATCTCTAACTATGGCTACACCTTC.

This clonotype was recorded many times. The junction shows a germline mismatch at one end, possibly a read error. The chain combines TRBV5-1 with TRBJ2-5; 9 nucleotides agree with TRBD2. This CDR3 comprises 15 residues. Germline V CDR1 and CDR2: SGHRS, YFSETQ. CDR3 residues: CASSLAGGPGETQYF. The DNA for the CDR3 is TGTGCCAGCAGTTTGGCGGGAGGGCCGGGTGAGACCCAGTACTTC.

The chain carries TRBV2 and TRBJ2-7; 9 positions match TRBD2. The DNA end lines up better with TRBJ2-5; the J call may be wrong. In germline, CDR1 is SNHLY, CDR2 FYNNEI. The CDR3 runs to 15 residues. The CDR3 protein is CASSFTRGGEGTQYF. The CDR3 region has the DNA TGTGCCAGCAGTTTCACGCGCGGGGGGGAAGGGACCCAGTACTTC.

In this sample, this clonotype turned up many times. The rearrangement joins TRBV7-7 to TRBJ2-5; 9 bases map to TRBD2. In germline, CDR1 is SSHAT, CDR2 FNYEAQ (reference sequence). Unmatched junction bases numbered 9, after V lost 5 bases and J lost 5 bases. The CDR3 runs to 15 residues. The CDR3 nucleotides read TGTGCCAGCAGCCAAGAAGCGGGGGGTCCGGAGACCCAGTACTTC. Translated: CASSQEAGGPETQYF.

This sequence joins TRBV7-9 and TRBJ2-6; D is perhaps TRBD1 (7 bases). The CDR3 is 17 residues long. Trimming cost V 4 bases and J 0 bases, with 13 bases left between them. Germline values: CDR1 SEHNR, CDR2 FQNEAQ (reference sequence). The CDR3 sequence: CASSYPGGPSGANVLTF. The DNA of the CDR3 is TGTGCCAGCAGCTACCCAGGGGGGCCCTCTGGGGCCAACGTCCTGACTTTC.

V usage is TRBV4-2 and J usage is TRBJ2-5, with 9 bases that match TRBD1. The J segment lost 5 bases and the V segment lost 3 bases, leaving 10 bases of the junction unmatched. CDR3 length: 16 amino acids. The germline CDR1 and CDR2 sequences are LGHNA and YNFKEQ. The CDR3, as DNA: TGTGCCAGCAGCCAGCCCGGGACAGGGATAAGTGAGACCCAGTACTTC. This sequence encodes CASSQPGTGISETQYF.

This clonotype was seen more than once but under ten times. This rearrangement joins TRBV20-1 to TRBJ2-3; D ambiguous. The CDR3 runs to 13 residues. The germline CDR1 and CDR2 sequences are DFQATT and SNEGSKA (reference sequence). V lost 4 bases, J lost 0 bases, and 8 bases lay in between. The CDR3 sequence is CSATGYSTDTQYF. The CDR3 bases are TGCAGTGCTACCGGTTATAGCACAGATACGCAGTATTTT.

There are many counts of this clonotype. The rearrangement uses TRBV7-2 and TRBJ2-5; D is possibly TRBD1 (6 bases). Germline V gives CDR1 SGHTA, CDR2 FQGNSA. V was trimmed by 1 base and J by 4 bases, leaving 13 bases between them. This CDR3 comprises 15 residues. Here the CDR3 DNA reads TGTGCCAGCAGCTTAGAAATAACAGGGCGAGAGACCCAGTACTTC. Its translation: CASSLEITGRETQYF.

This chain links TRBV12-3 or TRBV12-4 with TRBJ2-7; 11 bases are shared with TRBD1. The CDR3 totals 13 residues. Germline trimming cut 5 bases from V and 8 bases from J; bases unmatched to any gene: 5. The CDR3 reads CASSPRTGGKQYF. CDR3 nucleotide sequence: TGTGCCAGCAGTCCCCGGACAGGGGGCAAGCAGTACTTC.

This clonotype was observed a handful of times. This rearrangement joins TRBV3-1 to TRBJ2-5, with TRBD2 matching over 13 bases. The J call is uncertain, as TRBJ2-7 better fits the DNA end. Germline V gives CDR1 LGHDT, CDR2 YNNKEL (reference sequence). CDR3 length: 15 residues. This CDR3 is CASSQGLAGGDEQYF. For the CDR3, the DNA is TGTGCCAGCAGCCAAGGACTAGCGGGGGGCGACGAGCAGTACTTC.

This clonotype has a handful of counts. The rearrangement joins TRBV4-2 to TRBJ2-1; the D is unclear. This CDR3 is 14 amino acids long. CDR1 LGHNA and CDR2 YNFKEQ come from the germline V gene. The V and J ends lost 3 bases and 8 bases respectively, with 14 bases between them. The chain's CDR3 is CASSQNPPVDEQFF. The CDR3 nucleotides read TGTGCCAGCAGCCAGAACCCCCCAGTGGATGAGCAGTTCTTC.